The T cell receptor beta chain under discussion was sequenced for a study of cytomegalovirus exposure and HLA in healthy donors (dated by TCRdb to about 2017). Context from the whole study: An earlier analysis of approximately 590 of the donors reported 276 Gb of sequence data and around 120 million unique TCR beta sequences from about 200 million T cells. Roughly 300 gigabases of sequencing data and 80 million or so unique TCR sequences were included in an early release covering around 600 HLA-typed donors. Of the approximately 400 genotyped donors, approximately 83% fell in the genetic ancestry cluster associated with self-reported Caucasian donors. The study was designed to test whether signatures of past pathogen exposure could be identified by cataloging public T cell receptors. Using immunosequencing, the study profiled T cell repertoires from 550 to 750 subjects and related those repertoires to cytomegalovirus serostatus. In addition to the first cohort of 666 subjects, a separate validation cohort of approximately 110 different subjects was used. The study combined high-throughput TCR immunosequencing, statistical association of individual TCRs with disease status, and machine learning to predict cytomegalovirus infection status. A later analysis re-examined previously published TCR beta repertoires from more than 550 donors and added high-resolution HLA genotyping to investigate patterns of TCR occurrence. The later analysis used no new phenotypic data to find candidate immune exposures, relying instead on TCR beta sequences and their occurrence across donors. An earlier analysis of approximately 500 of the donors applied high-throughput TCR beta sequencing to assess whether each TCR beta V gene segment acted as functional or pseudogenic. Alongside the repertoire data, information on donor age, sex, ethnicity and CMV serostatus was compiled. In a later genetic analysis, genome-wide SNP genotypes for about 65% of the roughly 700 donors were used, and that subset was treated as a discovery cohort. Every repertoire in the discovery cohort had been generated on one and the same sequencing platform. Class I and class II HLA loci were covered by the typing at four-digit resolution. The number of typed donors differed by locus: roughly 629-640 for A, B, C, DRB1 and DQB1; approximately 520 for DQA1; 606 for DPA1; and about 450 for DPB1. A handful of DR-DQ haplotypes were treated as single units for association and clustering because of strong linkage in the cohort. Among roughly 400 genotyped donors of the cohort, an average of around 240,000 unique TCR beta nucleotide sequences was sequenced per donor, of which about 19% were non-productive. General study outcomes and caveats: When HLA alleles, especially DR and DQ, strongly co-occurred, TCR associations were difficult to assign to individual alleles. Most TCR sequences were observed very rarely across donors, whereas some public TCRs were present in many individuals. A later analysis found that most CMV-associated TCR beta chains appeared HLA-restricted, with HLA associations seemingly driven largely by CMV exposure. Because counts were too low, 15 to 20 rarely observed V segments, including chromosome 9 orphons, were excluded from the earlier analysis of 587 of the donors. The authors suggested that the approach could potentially be generalized to other disease states and immunological phenotypes. A later analysis found that TCR association rates varied across HLA loci, with DRB1 alleles showing the most associated TCRs and HLA-C alleles the fewest. Cytomegalovirus status was reported to be diagnosed by the classifier with high specificity and sensitivity in both the original and validation cohorts. A later genetic analysis reported fewer N-insertions in productive TCRs among donors in an Asian-associated ancestry cluster than the approximately 700-donor mean. Correlated functional status among segregating V segments might be attributable to linkage disequilibrium, but an unknown experimental factor could not be ruled out. Broadly in line with IMGT annotations, most TCR beta V segments showed up in productive rearrangements about 90% or about 30% of the time in an earlier analysis of roughly 590 of the donors. In the study, roughly 160 TCR beta chains were listed as associated with cytomegalovirus. V-gene and J-gene trimming of TCR beta chains was associated with a missense DCLRE1C variant in a later genetic analysis, and the association was replicated in an independent cohort. A later analysis associated roughly 17,000 TCR beta sequences with specific HLA alleles at a false discovery rate of 0.05. A later analysis reported that several top co-occurrence clusters appeared linked to parvovirus B19, influenza, CMV and Epstein-Barr virus. In vitro tests confirmed that a few of the cytomegalovirus-associated TCR beta chains recognize cytomegalovirus antigens. HLA typing was unavailable for some donors at each locus, so association tests used only the typed subset. For the cohort, immune exposure information was limited to CMV serostatus. The sequencing pipeline was judged likely to have produced a cluster of highly shared sequence variants as a technical artifact. The cohort was sequenced for TCR beta chains only, and without alpha or paired-chain data the features that could be detected were limited. Compared with equally common non-associated chains, HLA-associated TCR beta chains in a later analysis were more clonally expanded and had lower generation probabilities. A further reported finding was that TCR beta sequences accurately predicted the HLA-A and HLA-B alleles for most subjects in the first cohort. Presence/absence analyses assumed roughly uniform sequencing depth across donors, an assumption that may not hold.

The cohort consisted of approximately 670 healthy bone marrow donors. All cohort members were sampled while nominally healthy, although unrecorded immune exposures were likely present. The donor tested CMV seropositive and was one of the 289 seropositive cohort members. A peripheral blood sample was provided by each donor, and peripheral blood mononuclear cells were used for TCR beta sequencing. The Qiagen DNeasy Blood Extraction Kit was used to extract genomic DNA from the blood cell samples. The protocol used for the library was the immunoSEQ multiplex PCR assay. For the multiplex PCR, a mixture combining 60 forward primers for TCR Vbeta segments and 13 reverse primers for TCR Jbeta segments was used. The CDR3 region of rearranged TCR beta genes was amplified from genomic DNA by a multiplex PCR assay. The Illumina HiSeq System was used to sequence the amplified TCR beta libraries as 87-base-pair reads. Per the source publication's procedure: In a later analysis, some 80 million unique TCR beta chains were counted across the 666 repertoires, and roughly 11 million of these chains were shared by at least two donors. Raw reads were error-corrected and collapsed into unique sequences with a nearest-neighbor algorithm that merged closely related sequences to remove PCR and sequencing errors. V, D and J gene segments were assigned by aligning CDR3 sequences to IMGT reference sequences. For a sequence to be retained, at least a six-nucleotide match to both a V gene segment and a J gene segment was required. A rearrangement counted as productive if the CDR3 had no stop codons and remained in frame with V and J, and every other rearrangement counted as non-productive. CDR3 was defined by IMGT convention, running from the second conserved V-encoded cysteine to the conserved J-encoded phenylalanine. In an earlier analysis of roughly 580 of the donors, sequences lacking an unambiguous match to a single V gene segment were excluded. In an earlier analysis of approximately 610 of the donors, V segments were called functional above 56.7% productive rearrangements and were called segregating when the between-donor standard deviation exceeded 5%. A statistical classification framework was built for diagnosing cytomegalovirus status from the catalog of TCR beta chain sequences. In a later analysis, V and J genes were assigned by comparing TCR nucleotide sequences against IMGT/GENE-DB human TR gene sequences. A later analysis assigned CDR3 sequences and most-parsimonious VDJ recombination scenarios with the TCRdist pipeline. In a later analysis, each TCR beta chain was defined by its CDR3 amino acid sequence together with its V-gene family, and reads lacking a unique V-gene family were excluded. In a later analysis, around 600 highly shared, low-generation-probability nucleotide sequences were removed to address suspected cross-contamination and a sequencing artifact. In a later analysis, a clonal expansion index was calculated for each public chain from normalized within-repertoire ranks of inferred template counts. Generation probabilities in a later analysis came from a VDJ recombination model fitted to out-of-frame rearrangements, and those results were checked against IGoR. A later analysis scored TCR-TCR, TCR-HLA and TCR-CMV co-occurrence with hypergeometric tests, applying a repertoire-size bias correction to TCR pairs. To estimate false discovery rates, a later analysis permuted the HLA or CMV assignments 20 times. In a later analysis, co-occurring TCRs were grouped with DBSCAN, and TCRdist sequence similarity was added when clustering was performed within HLA-allele-positive subsets. Repertoires with fewer than 30,000 or more than 120,000 public chains, plus five repertoires with anomalous nucleotide sharing, were excluded from co-occurrence clustering. TCRdb carries this immuneACCESS record with in-frame sequences only. Its versions omit some clonotypes, under half of them owing to an unresolved V gene in the studies checked, with the rest unexplained. V, J and clone size were drawn from that table, and D and trimming were deduced from the DNA. A total of 150,000 to 200,000 clones appear in this sample, approximately 85% of them only once. Roughly 2.5% of the sample comes from the top ten.

In regard to this clone: Its antigen is currently not known. No base qualities exist here, and no much larger clone lies one base off it.

This sequence originates from a man aged 25-45 years in good health and CMV-seropositive. The sequencing sample was made of PBMCs.

CDR3 reads: CASSLERGISPLHF. The nucleotide sequence is given as TGTGCCAGCAGCTTAGAGAGGGGGATTTCACCCCTCCACTTT. The chain is encoded by TRBV7-9 joined to TRBJ1-6; a weak D assignment points to TRBD1 (6 bases agree). The germline V gene (reference sequence) yields SEHNR for CDR1 and FQNEAQ for CDR2. The CDR3 sequence holds 14 residues, the cysteine and phenylalanine included. Only CDR3 DNA is held: 42 bases, read in frame from base 1. V is reduced by 1 base and J by 9 bases, leaving a spacing of 10 bases between them.